Each of the 5 T cell receptor beta chains below was sequenced from the same sample in a study of blood T cell repertoires in COVID-19. The repertoire was sequenced with immunoSEQ multiplex PCR; TCRdb's copy has only in-frame clones and lacks some. The sample holds just over 65,000 clones; 86% are singletons and the top ten take less than 9%. The material sequenced was peripheral blood. These receptors were taken from a man in his thirties or forties with acute or convalescent COVID-19.

The chain employs TRBV7-9 and TRBJ2-7, with 7 bases matching TRBD2. The germline CDR1 and CDR2 sequences are SEHNR and FQNEAQ (reference sequence). V was clipped by 5 bases and J by 5 bases; unmatched bases: 12. The CDR3 runs 15 residues. The CDR3 is CASSHGPAGTHEQYF. The CDR3 region has the DNA TGTGCCAGCAGCCATGGGCCAGCGGGAACCCACGAGCAGTACTTC.

The rearrangement links TRBV6-2 or TRBV6-3 to TRBJ1-1, with D maybe TRBD1 (5 bases). V was pared by 2 bases and J by 1 base, with 20 bases between. The CDR3 is 18 residues long. Germline V lookup: CDR1 MNHEY, CDR2 SVGEGT. The CDR3 protein is CASSYGGLGGLTNTEAFF. DNA of the CDR3: TGTGCCAGCAGTTACGGGGGGTTGGGGGGACTAACGAACACTGAAGCTTTCTTT.

The chain carries TRBV7-9 and TRBJ2-2, with D perhaps TRBD1 (7 bases). Trimming removed 4 bases from V and 7 bases from J, with 19 bases in between. The length of the CDR3 is 16 residues. From germline, CDR1 is SEHNR and CDR2 FQNEAQ (reference sequence). Here the CDR3 DNA reads TGTGCCAGCAGCTGGAGGGTCGGACAGGCGGACGGGGAGCTGTTTTTT. It codes for CASSWRVGQADGELFF. Looking up the rest from reference TRBV7-9 and TRBJ2-2 gives the full variable domain: DTGVSQNPRHKITKRGQNVTFRCDPISEHNRLYWYRQTLGQGPEFLTYFQNEAQLEKSRLLSDRFSAERPKGSFSTLEIQRTEQGDSAMYLCASSWRVGQADGELFFGEGSRLTVL.

The chain carries TRBV3-1 (or the pseudogene TRBV3-2) and TRBJ2-2; 12 positions match TRBD2. V lost 4 bases to trimming and J lost 6 bases; unmatched junction nucleotides: 3. The CDR3 contains 15 residues. In germline, CDR1 is LGHDT, CDR2 YNNKEL (reference sequence). CDR3 nucleotides: TGTGCCAGCAGCCCTAGCGGGAGGGCCTCCGGGGAGCTGTTTTTT. Its protein product is CASSPSGRASGELFF.

The chain is built from TRBV11-2 and TRBJ2-2; TRBD2 is a possible D gene (6 bases). The CDR3 has 16 amino acids. Trimming stripped 2 bases from V and 8 bases from J, with 18 bases between. CDR1 is SGHAT, CDR2 FQNNGV, per germline. CDR3 in DNA: TGTGCCAGCAGCTTAAGCCGCCTAGCGCATATGGGGGAGCTGTTTTTT. It codes for CASSLSRLAHMGELFF.